The source of this TCR beta chain is a study of T-cell memory formation after mild COVID-19. Study-level points and caveats: Chiefly within CM and EM were the contracting CD4+ clones; CD8+ ones were within EMRA. Contracting clones from day 15 to 85 had balanced CD4/CD8; later expanders favoured CD4+. Pre-infection memory already had some responding clones, implying cross-reactive memory joined.

J gave up 2 bases and V 3 bases, and 3 bases lay outside the gene matches. The length of the CDR3 is 14 residues. The V gene's germline CDR1 is SGHTA and CDR2 FQGNSA. TCRdb called the 5' RACE reads again in MiXCR, with one record for every CDR3 protein. The sample carries more than 110,000 distinct CDR3 sequences, approximately 25% recorded once. Regarding this clonotype: Its antigen remains unknown.

This chain connects TRBV7-2 to TRBJ2-7; TRBD2 matches at 8 bases. The sequenced sample was PBMCs or a T cell subset sorted from them (not recorded which). The sequence derives from an adult woman who had mild COVID-19 (a few samples of this study predate the infection). Cell type and time point are not known. CDR3 sequence reads: CASSLSGGPYEQYF. For the CDR3, the DNA is TGTGCCAGCAGCTTGAGCGGGGGTCCCTACGAGCAGTACTTC.